The 18 T cell receptor beta chains below all came from one sample that was sequenced in a study of shared clonotypes between healthy human individuals. Produced via immunoSEQ multiplex PCR; TCRdb's table is partial and in-frame only. The sample lists 850,000 to 1,200,000 clones, about 74% occurring once. Sequenced material: memory CD4+ T cells sorted from blood. Subset described: CD45RA-negative fraction. Receptors originate from a man aged 18 to 29 in good health.

The rearrangement joins TRBV10-2 to TRBJ2-2; TRBD1 matches at 7 bases. This CDR3 has 16 residues. Germline CDR1 is WSHSY and CDR2 is SAAADI. V was clipped by 5 bases and J by 1 base; unmatched bases: 7. CDR3 protein: CASSPFRDRNTGELFF. CDR3 nucleotides: TGCGCCAGCAGTCCTTTCCGGGACAGGAACACCGGGGAGCTGTTTTTT.

The V gene is TRBV5-4, the J gene TRBJ1-1; D possibly corresponds to TRBD1 (5 bases). Trimming cost V 4 bases and J 5 bases, with 15 bases left between them. Germline CDR1 and CDR2: SGHNT and YYREEE (reference sequence). The length of the CDR3 is 14 residues. The CDR3 loop is CASSPTEPRTEAFF. In nucleotides, the CDR3 is TGTGCCAGCAGCCCGACAGAGCCTCGGACTGAAGCTTTCTTT.

The V call is TRBV7-2, the J call TRBJ1-3; the D gene is possibly TRBD1 (5 bases). The CDR3 spans 16 residues. Germline V gene lookup returns CDR1 SGHTA and CDR2 FQGNSA. Trimming took 4 bases from V and 0 from J, leaving 13 bases between them. The CDR3 loop reads CASSSPGSSSGNTIYF. CDR3 in DNA: TGTGCCAGCAGCTCGCCAGGGTCCAGCTCTGGAAACACCATATATTTT. Looking up the rest from reference TRBV7-2 and TRBJ1-3 gives the full variable domain: GAGVSQSPSNKVTEKGKDVELRCDPISGHTALYWYRQSLGQGLEFLIYFQGNSAPDKSGLPSDRFSAERTGGSVSTLTIQRTQQEDSAVYLCASSSPGSSSGNTIYFGEGSWLTVV.

The CDR3 here is CAISGPGQGAGGTEAFF. The CDR3, as DNA: TGTGCCATCAGTGGGCCGGGACAGGGGGCCGGGGGCACTGAAGCTTTCTTT. This chain connects TRBV10-3 to TRBJ1-1; 12 nucleotides agree with TRBD1. J was trimmed by 4 bases and V by 4 bases; bases with no gene match: 10. Looked up from germline, CDR1 is ENHRY and CDR2 is SYGVKD. The CDR3 totals 17 residues.

V is TRBV19 and J is TRBJ2-7; TRBD2 matches 8 bases. This CDR3 has 12 residues. Unmatched junction bases numbered 3, after V lost 6 bases and J lost 5 bases. Germline values: CDR1 LNHDA, CDR2 SQIVND (reference sequence). The DNA for the CDR3 is TGTGCCAGTAGCAACGGGGGGGACGAGCAGTACTTC. It codes for CASSNGGDEQYF. Full variable domain (rest looked up from reference TRBV19 and TRBJ2-7): DGGITQSPKYLFRKEGQNVTLSCEQNLNHDAMYWYRQDPGQGLRLIYYSQIVNDFQKGDIAEGYSVSREKKESFPLTVTSAQKNPTAFYLCASSNGGDEQYFGPGTRLTVT.

The chain links TRBV6-6 to TRBJ2-3; D gene ambiguous. CDR1 and CDR2 (germline): MNHNY, SVGAGI (reference sequence). The CDR3 loop spans 16 amino acids. Deletions cut 6 bases from V and 4 bases from J, with 20 bases between. The CDR3 DNA is TGTGCCAGCAGCCTACTCTATTCTAGTGGGGCAGATACGCAGTATTTT. Translating gives CASSLLYSSGADTQYF.

CDR3 bases: TGTGCCAGCAGCTGGACAGGCGGCGAGCAGTACTTC. It specifies CASSWTGGEQYF. V gene TRBV5-5 combines with J gene TRBJ2-7, with 7 bases that match TRBD1. Losses at the gene ends were 3 bases for V and 6 bases for J; bases not matched to a gene: 3. In germline, CDR1 is SGHKS, CDR2 YYEKEE (reference sequence). CDR3 length: 12 residues.

The V and J genes are TRBV6-5 and TRBJ1-2; 8 nucleotides line up with TRBD1. The CDR3 covers 13 residues. Germline loops: CDR1 MNHEY, CDR2 SVGAGI. The V gene end was trimmed by 5 bases and the J gene end by 8 bases; junction bases not matched to a gene: 7. The DNA for the CDR3 is TGTGCCAGCAGTCCGAGGACAGGGCTGGGCTACACCTTC. Its protein is CASSPRTGLGYTF.

V and J are TRBV5-1 and TRBJ1-1; 11 bases are shared with TRBD1. Germline trimming cut 3 bases from V and 4 bases from J; bases unmatched to any gene: 8. Germline V CDR1 and CDR2: SGHRS, YFSETQ. The CDR3 is made up of 16 amino acids. CDR3 bases: TGCGCCAGCAGCTCCAGTACCGGGACAGGGGGCACTGAAGCTTTCTTT. Translating it yields CASSSSTGTGGTEAFF.

The chain joins TRBV9 to TRBJ1-2; D gene ambiguous. V was cut by 0 bases and J by 0 bases, with 6 bases left in between. The CDR3 extends over 14 amino acids. Looked up from germline, CDR1 is SGDLS and CDR2 is YYNGEE. The chain's CDR3 is CASSVDSSNYGYTF. CDR3 sequence (DNA): TGTGCCAGCAGCGTAGACAGCTCTAACTATGGCTACACCTTC. The variable domain in full, completed from reference TRBV9 and TRBJ1-2, reads DSGVTQTPKHLITATGQRVTLRCSPRSGDLSVYWYQQSLDQGLQFLIQYYNGEERAKGNILERFSAQQFPDLHSELNLSSLELGDSALYFCASSVDSSNYGYTFGSGTRLTVV.

This clone has only one observation. This chain connects TRBV4-1 to TRBJ1-3; TRBD1 matches 7 bases. CDR1 is MGHRA, CDR2 YSYEKL, per germline. The CDR3 is 15 residues long. Trimming at V came to 4 bases and at J to 3 bases, leaving 6 bases not matched to a gene. The chain's CDR3 is CASSRDRVSGNTIYF. CDR3 DNA sequence: TGCGCCAGCAGCCGCGACAGGGTGAGTGGAAACACCATATATTTT.

The chain combines TRBV5-6 with TRBJ2-2, with D possibly matching TRBD1 (6 bases). There are 15 residues in the CDR3. CDR1 is SGHDT and CDR2 is YYEEEE in the germline V gene. Trimming took off 1 base at V and 5 bases at J, with 12 bases between the two ends. This chain's CDR3 is CASSLKWGHTGELFF. CDR3 bases: TGTGCCAGCAGCTTGAAATGGGGGCATACCGGGGAGCTGTTTTTT.

V usage is TRBV7-8 and J usage is TRBJ1-2, with 8 bases aligning to TRBD1. Unmatched junction bases numbered 8, after V lost 6 bases and J lost 8 bases. The CDR3 has 13 amino acids. Germline CDR1 is SGHVS and CDR2 is FQNEAQ. In DNA, the CDR3 is TGTGCCAGCAGTCGGGACAGGTCACTGGGCTACACCTTC. Translated: CASSRDRSLGYTF. Together with reference TRBV7-8 and TRBJ1-2, the CDR3 gives the full variable domain: GAGVSQSPRYKVAKRGQDVALRCDPISGHVSLFWYQQALGQGPEFLTYFQNEAQLDKSGLPSDRFFAERPEGSVSTLKIQRTQQEDSAVYLCASSRDRSLGYTFGSGTRLTVV.

This chain joins TRBV5-1 and TRBJ1-2; no firm D call. Germline V gene sequence: CDR1 SGHRS, CDR2 YFSETQ. The CDR3 loop spans 14 amino acids. The germline V and J ends were trimmed by 3 bases and 8 bases, with 17 bases remaining between them. The CDR3 DNA follows: TGCGCCAGCAGCTCCAATACCGGGCCCGGAGGCTACACCTTC. It encodes CASSSNTGPGGYTF.

The chain has TRBV5-4 and TRBJ2-3; the D call may be TRBD1 or TRBD2 (5 bases each). Trimming took off 4 bases at V and 5 bases at J, with 11 bases between the two ends. CDR1 SGHNT and CDR2 YYREEE come from the germline V gene (reference sequence). CDR3 length equals 13 residues. The CDR3 is CASSRDVVDTQYF. The CDR3 bases are TGTGCCAGCAGCCGGGACGTGGTAGATACGCAGTATTTT.

This clone has only one observation. This sequence joins TRBV5-6 and TRBJ2-1; D not certain. Per germline, CDR1 SGHDT and CDR2 YYEEEE. V lost 7 bases, J lost 7 bases, and 12 bases lay in between. The CDR3 runs 12 residues. The CDR3 region has the DNA TGTGCCAGCTGGCTAGTTCGGAATGAGCAGTTCTTC. Translation: CASWLVRNEQFF.

This rearrangement joins TRBV27 to TRBJ2-7; D is unclear. Germline assignment: CDR1 MNHEY and CDR2 SMNVEV (reference sequence). This CDR3 spans 14 amino acids. V was cut by 7 bases and J by 0 bases, with 13 bases left in between. The CDR3 bases are TGTGCCAGCAAAGAGCGCCTGAGCTCCTACGAGCAGTACTTC. Protein sequence: CASKERLSSYEQYF.

The CDR3 sequence: CAIRGGGSSYNEQFF. Written as DNA, the CDR3 is TGTGCCATCCGAGGGGGCGGGAGCTCCTACAATGAGCAGTTCTTC. The chain joins TRBV10-3 to TRBJ2-1; D might be TRBD1 or TRBD2, each matching 7 bases. This CDR3 is built from 15 residues. Germline V gives CDR1 ENHRY, CDR2 SYGVKD. Trimming stripped 8 bases from V and 0 bases from J, with 14 bases between.